This T cell receptor (beta chain) stems from a study of OX40 agonist ivuxolimab in advanced cancers. For the study at large: Patients in dose escalation had liver, melanoma, kidney or head and neck cancers.

Generated by immunoSEQ multiplex PCR, the TCRdb table keeps only in-frame clones and is missing some. The table has some 97,000 clones, 85% to 95% seen once. Trimming shortened V by 0 bases and J by 6 bases, and 9 bases separated the two germline ends. Germline assignment: CDR1 SEHNR and CDR2 FQNEAQ (reference sequence). The CDR3 consists of 13 residues. This clone appeared a single time. Its antigen is not identified. Notes on the study in general: CD4+ T cells averaged fewer expanded clones than CD8+ T cells. There were also nonresponders showing low normalized T-cell clonal expansion. Low clonal expansion, among the lowest seen, marked partial responders at 0.1-3.0 mg/kg.

This clonotype was sampled from an adult with an advanced solid tumor such as melanoma, head and neck, liver or kidney cancer. Source: CD4+ or CD8+ T cells sorted from blood, taken in a trial of the OX40 agonist ivuxolimab. The chain recombines TRBV7-9 with TRBJ2-7; D is undetermined. The CDR3 DNA reads TGTGCCAGCAGCTTAGCAGGCCTCGGCGAGCAGTACTTC. Its translation is CASSLAGLGEQYF.